This is a list of T cell receptor beta chains from one sample in a study of regulatory T cells in long-lasting Graves disease. TCRdb used MiXCR to reprocess the multiplex PCR reads, holding one entry per CDR3 protein. The sample lists around 450,000 distinct CDR3 sequences, approximately 16% occurring once. The sample also formed part of further work on T cells in Graves' hyperthyroidism and ophthalmopathy.

The sequencing used peripheral blood mononuclear cells (PBMCs), collected at new diagnosis, from a patient treated with antithyroid drugs. The receptors stem from a woman in her 40s with Graves disease. Both conserved end residues are part of each CDR3. A D gene is named only where the DNA matches it firmly. Clone size appears in some rows only: once, few, many, or a class for an expanded clone.

clone_size	d_call	v_call	j_call	cdr3_aa	cdr3_nt
many	.	TRBV13	TRBJ1-1	CASSLGSTEAFF	TGTGCCAGCAGCTTAGGGAGCACTGAAGCTTTCTTT
many	TRBD2	TRBV12-3/TRBV12-4	TRBJ2-1	CASRGLSSYNEQFF	TGTGCCAGCAGGGGACTAAGCTCCTACAATGAGCAGTTCTTC
.	.	TRBV9	TRBJ2-6	CASSVGGGAGANVLTF	TGTGCCAGCAGCGTAGGAGGTGGAGCTGGGGCCAACGTCCTGACTTTC
few	.	TRBV5-1	TRBJ2-1	CASSFVNRVGHNEQFF	TGCGCCAGCAGCTTCGTAAACAGGGTAGGGCACAATGAGCAGTTCTTC
many	TRBD2	TRBV7-9	TRBJ2-1	CASSLSGRRYNEQFF	TGTGCCAGCAGCTTGAGCGGGAGGCGATACAATGAGCAGTTCTTC
.	.	TRBV15	TRBJ2-7	CATSRGTASSYEQYF	TGTGCCACCAGCAGAGGGACAGCCAGCTCCTACGAGCAGTACTTC
many	.	TRBV30	TRBJ2-1	CASRSSYYNEQFF	TGTGCCAGCCGTTCGAGCTACTACAATGAGCAGTTCTTC
few	TRBD1	TRBV6-1	TRBJ2-4	CASSTPNRGRGNIQYF	TGTGCCAGCAGTACACCAAACAGGGGGCGCGGGAACATTCAGTACTTC
few	TRBD1	TRBV7-3	TRBJ1-4	CASSLIRGRANEKLFF	TGTGCCAGCAGCTTAATCAGGGGGCGGGCTAATGAAAAACTGTTTTTT
many	.	TRBV12-3/TRBV12-4	TRBJ2-1	CASSHDYSQTYNEQFF	TGTGCCAGCAGTCACGACTACTCACAAACCTACAATGAGCAGTTCTTC
many	.	TRBV25-1	TRBJ1-1	CASSPGQLNTEAFF	TGTGCCAGCAGCCCTGGACAGCTGAACACTGAAGCTTTCTTT
.	TRBD1	TRBV25-1	TRBJ2-7	CASSLQGAGGQYF	TGTGCCAGCAGTCTACAGGGGGCAGGTGGGCAGTACTTC
many	.	TRBV2	TRBJ1-1	CASYWASSAEAFF	TGTGCCAGCTATTGGGCCAGTAGCGCTGAAGCTTTCTTT
.	TRBD2	TRBV27	TRBJ2-3	CASSLGGGNTQYF	TGTGCCAGCAGCCTGGGGGGGGGAAATACGCAGTATTTT
.	TRBD1	TRBV4-1	TRBJ2-5	CASSQDRGPRTGEKTQYF	TGCGCCAGCAGCCAAGATAGGGGGCCCCGGACAGGGGAAAAGACCCAGTACTTC
many	.	TRBV11-2	TRBJ2-1	CASSWGTLYEQFF	TGTGCCAGCAGCTGGGGGACCCTATATGAGCAGTTCTTC
many	TRBD2	TRBV28	TRBJ2-7	CASRLAGVGEQYF	TGTGCCAGCAGACTAGCGGGAGTGGGGGAGCAGTACTTC
few	.	TRBV20-1	TRBJ2-1	CSASKGPSYNEQFF	TGCAGTGCTAGTAAGGGGCCCTCCTACAATGAGCAGTTCTTC
few	TRBD1	TRBV7-9	TRBJ1-4	CASSKTGTIANEKLFF	TGTGCCAGCAGCAAGACAGGGACCATCGCTAATGAAAAACTGTTTTTT
few	.	TRBV28	TRBJ2-5	CASGTNGRQETQYF	TGTGCCAGCGGAACCAACGGACGACAAGAGACCCAGTACTTC
many	TRBD2	TRBV5-1	TRBJ2-3	CASSPGLAGDADTQYF	TGCGCCAGCAGCCCTGGACTAGCGGGAGACGCAGATACGCAGTATTTT
many	.	TRBV10-3	TRBJ1-5	CAISEGREGNQPQHF	TGTGCCATCAGTGAGGGCAGGGAGGGCAATCAGCCCCAGCATTTT
many	.	TRBV6-2/TRBV6-3	TRBJ1-1	CASSYGVVTEAFF	TGTGCCAGCAGTTACGGGGTTGTCACTGAAGCTTTCTTT
.	.	TRBV5-5	TRBJ2-7	CASSPQGLAIYEQYF	TGTGCCAGCTCCCCCCAGGGGCTAGCCATATACGAGCAGTACTTC
few	TRBD2	TRBV3-1	TRBJ2-5	CASSQDPISGSSETQYF	TGTGCCAGCAGCCAAGATCCGATTAGCGGGAGTAGCGAGACCCAGTACTTC
few	.	TRBV4-2	TRBJ1-5	CASSQETRDQPQHF	TGTGCCAGCAGCCAAGAGACTCGGGATCAGCCCCAGCATTTT
many	TRBD1	TRBV12-3/TRBV12-4	TRBJ2-1	CASSRRDRATDEQFF	TGTGCCAGCAGTCGCAGGGACAGGGCCACCGATGAGCAGTTCTTC
many	.	TRBV28	TRBJ2-3	CASSTRFGTDFLGTDTQYF	TGTGCCAGCAGTACCCGTTTCGGGACGGACTTTCTTGGCACAGATACGCAGTATTTT
few	.	TRBV7-3	TRBJ1-1	CASSPAPGTEAFF	TGTGCCAGCAGCCCCGCGCCAGGCACTGAAGCTTTCTTT
many	.	TRBV20-1	TRBJ2-1	CSARGGRSYNEQFF	TGCAGTGCTAGAGGGGGGAGGTCCTACAATGAGCAGTTCTTC
many	.	TRBV27	TRBJ2-5	CASSPRQWGEEETQYF	TGTGCCAGCAGTCCGAGACAGTGGGGGGAAGAAGAGACCCAGTACTTC
.	.	TRBV5-1	TRBJ1-1	CASSPGGSVEAFF	TGCGCCAGCAGCCCCGGGGGTTCGGTTGAAGCTTTCTTT
many	TRBD2	TRBV27	TRBJ2-2	CASSLGLAGVGTGELFF	TGTGCCAGCAGTTTAGGACTAGCGGGAGTAGGGACCGGGGAGCTGTTTTTT
.	TRBD1	TRBV27	TRBJ2-1	CASSRGQGLYNEQFF	TGTGCCAGCAGTAGGGGACAGGGGCTTTACAATGAGCAGTTCTTC
many	TRBD1	TRBV10-3	TRBJ1-5	CAISVDREYQPQHF	TGTGCCATCAGCGTGGACAGGGAATATCAGCCCCAGCATTTT
.	TRBD2	TRBV7-2	TRBJ2-1	CASSLDTGGAYNEQFF	TGTGCCAGCAGCTTAGACACGGGAGGGGCCTACAATGAGCAGTTCTTC
many	TRBD2	TRBV2	TRBJ2-1	CASSEGAGGIYNEQFF	TGTGCCAGCAGCGAAGGGGCGGGAGGAATATACAATGAGCAGTTCTTC